What follows are 21 T cell receptor beta chains derived from one specimen sequenced in a study of blood T cell repertoires in COVID-19. TCRdb keeps only in-frame clones here, not all; method: immunoSEQ multiplex PCR. The table shows under 200,000 clones, with approximately 86% occurring only once. The sequencing sample was made of peripheral blood. These TCRs come from a man aged 60 to 69 with COVID-19, enrolled during active disease.

The V gene is TRBV7-2, the J gene TRBJ1-2; the D gene is possibly TRBD1 (6 bases). CDR3 length: 11 residues. The ends were cut back, 8 bases at V and 4 bases at J, with 8 bases in the middle. Germline V gives CDR1 SGHTA, CDR2 FQGNSA. The CDR3 here is CASGQIYGYTF. In DNA, the CDR3 is TGTGCCAGCGGACAGATCTATGGCTACACCTTC.

This sequence joins TRBV7-8 and TRBJ2-7, with a possible D match to TRBD1 (6 bases). The V end was cut by 1 base, the J end by 2 bases, with 15 bases between. The germline CDR1 and CDR2 sequences are SGHVS and FQNEAQ. CDR3 length: 16 residues. In nucleotides, the CDR3 is TGTGCCAGCAGCTTAGGGGCCTCAGGGGTTGCCTACGAGCAGTACTTC. It specifies CASSLGASGVAYEQYF.

The CDR3 spells CASTRQGPTDTQYF. The CDR3 DNA sequence: TGTGCCAGCACCCGACAGGGACCCACAGATACGCAGTATTTT. The rearrangement uses TRBV6-5 and TRBJ2-3, with 7 positions matching TRBD1. Germline loops: CDR1 MNHEY, CDR2 SVGAGI. V shed 7 bases and J 2 bases; nucleotides not matched to a gene: 6. The CDR3 length is 14 residues.

The chain is built from TRBV14 and TRBJ1-5, with a weak D call TRBD1 (5 bases). The CDR3 totals 13 residues. The V and J ends lost 2 bases and 9 bases respectively, with 11 bases between them. The germline V gene encodes CDR1 SGHDN and CDR2 FVKESK. The CDR3: CASSQQGRMPQHF. The CDR3 DNA reads as TGTGCCAGCAGCCAACAGGGAAGGATGCCCCAGCATTTT.

The chain joins TRBV3-1 (or the pseudogene TRBV3-2) to TRBJ2-1; 15 nucleotides match TRBD2. Germline assignment: CDR1 LGHDT and CDR2 YNNKEL (reference sequence). J gave up 8 bases and V 4 bases, and 3 bases lay outside the gene matches. The CDR3 length is 15 residues. The CDR3 DNA follows: TGTGCCAGCAGCCGAGGACTAGCGGGGGGGTATGAGCAGTTCTTC. The encoded protein is CASSRGLAGGYEQFF.

Details on this clone: Lacking the conserved final phenylalanine or tryptophan, this CDR3 likely reflects a read error. The DNA is omitted, as the CDR3 cannot be located on it reliably, and the CDR3 follows TCRdb's listing. The rearrangement uses TRBV6-2 or TRBV6-3 and TRBJ2-7; the table's D call TRBD1 went unverified against the DNA. The germline V gene has CDR1 MNHEY and CDR2 SVGEGT. The CDR3 length is 16 residues, termini included. CDR3 sequence: CASSYSIRIHTWQGPI.

The rearrangement joins TRBV14 to TRBJ1-1, with unresolved D. There are 14 residues in the CDR3. Germline lookup yields CDR1 SGHDN and CDR2 FVKESK. The V and J ends lost 1 base and 4 bases respectively, with 10 bases between them. CDR3 sequence (DNA): TGTGCCAGCAGCCAAGGGTTGGGGAGCACTGAAGCTTTCTTT. Residues: CASSQGLGSTEAFF.

The chain recombines TRBV7-2 with TRBJ1-5; perhaps TRBD1 as D (6 bases). The CDR3 sequence is 15 residues long. Trimming shortened V by 7 bases and J by 2 bases, and 15 bases separated the two germline ends. Germline CDR1 SGHTA, CDR2 FQGNSA. CDR3 nucleotide sequence: TGTGCCAGCACCCTCCAGGGACAAGGCAATCAGCCCCAGCATTTT. Translation gives CASTLQGQGNQPQHF.

The CDR3 sequence: CASSSGQGHQPQHF. CDR3 bases: TGTGCCAGCAGTTCCGGACAGGGGCATCAGCCCCAGCATTTT. This sequence joins TRBV6-2 or TRBV6-3 and TRBJ1-5; 9 nucleotides line up with TRBD1. V shed 4 bases, J shed 5 bases, and the junction held 3 bases outside the gene matches. Germline V CDR1 and CDR2: MNHEY, SVGEGT. There are 14 residues in the CDR3.

The table lists this clone with a count of one. The V gene is TRBV24-1, the J gene TRBJ2-1; TRBD2 is a possible D gene (5 bases). The CDR3 sequence is 14 residues long. CDR1 is KGHDR, CDR2 SFDVKD, per germline. V lost 0 bases and J lost 6, with 8 bases in between. CDR3 protein: CATSDLRTVNEQFF. The DNA of the CDR3 is TGTGCCACCAGTGATTTGAGGACTGTCAATGAGCAGTTCTTC.

The rearrangement uses TRBV19 and TRBJ2-1; perhaps TRBD2 as D (6 bases). Germline CDR1 LNHDA, CDR2 SQIVND (reference sequence). The CDR3 is made up of 11 amino acids. The germline V and J ends were trimmed by 6 bases and 12 bases, with 12 bases remaining between them. CDR3 loop: CASRGGLLQFF. CDR3 nucleotides: TGTGCCAGTAGGGGGGGACTGTTGCAGTTCTTC. The full variable domain, its missing parts supplied by reference TRBV19 and TRBJ2-1, is DGGITQSPKYLFRKEGQNVTLSCEQNLNHDAMYWYRQDPGQGLRLIYYSQIVNDFQKGDIAEGYSVSREKKESFPLTVTSAQKNPTAFYLCASRGGLLQFFGPGTRLTVL.

This chain connects TRBV9 to TRBJ2-2; D is uncertain. V dropped 1 base and J dropped 7 bases, with 14 bases sitting between them. Germline V gives CDR1 SGDLS, CDR2 YYNGEE. The CDR3 loop spans 15 amino acids. The CDR3 bases are TGTGCCAGCAGCGTATGGCCAGGATTAAGCGGGGAGCTGTTTTTT. Protein product: CASSVWPGLSGELFF. The full variable domain, in which reference TRBV9 and TRBJ2-2 provide the parts outside the CDR3, is DSGVTQTPKHLITATGQRVTLRCSPRSGDLSVYWYQQSLDQGLQFLIQYYNGEERAKGNILERFSAQQFPDLHSELNLSSLELGDSALYFCASSVWPGLSGELFFGEGSRLTVL.

A remark on this clone: Other DNA sequences in this specimen translate into the identical CDR3. The chain employs TRBV5-4 and TRBJ1-6; TRBD1 might be the D (6 bases). V was trimmed by 2 bases and J by 5 bases, leaving 8 bases between them. The CDR3 is made up of 14 amino acids. CDR1 is SGHNT and CDR2 is YYREEE in the germline V gene (reference sequence). The CDR3 region has the DNA TGTGCCAGCAGCTTACAGGGAGATAATTCACCCCTCCACTTT. Protein: CASSLQGDNSPLHF.

The chain carries TRBV9 and TRBJ1-3, with D hard to call. V lost 4 bases to trimming and J lost 1 base, with 21 bases between them. This CDR3 has 18 amino acids. CDR1 and CDR2 (germline): SGDLS, YYNGEE. CDR3 nucleotide sequence: TGTGCCAGCAGCACCTCCAGTGGAGGAGCAATGTCTGGAAACACCATATATTTT. Translated, it gives CASSTSSGGAMSGNTIYF.

This chain connects TRBV5-6 to TRBJ2-7; TRBD2 aligns across 7 bases. The germline gives CDR1 SGHDT, CDR2 YYEEEE. This CDR3 contains 12 residues. The J segment lost 7 bases and the V segment lost 4 bases, leaving 5 bases of the junction unmatched. CDR3 DNA: TGTGCCAGCAGCCCAACAGCGGGGGAGCAGTACTTC. Protein: CASSPTAGEQYF. The full variable domain, its missing parts supplied by reference TRBV5-6 and TRBJ2-7, is DAGVTQSPTHLIKTRGQQVTLRCSPKSGHDTVSWYQQALGQGPQFIFQYYEEEERQRGNFPDRFSGHQFPNYSSELNVNALLLGDSALYLCASSPTAGEQYFGPGTRLTVT.

The chain combines TRBV2 with TRBJ2-3; 8 bases align to TRBD1. With 5 bases clipped from V and 3 bases from J, the junction kept 7 bases outside the gene matches. There are 15 residues in the CDR3. From germline, CDR1 is SNHLY and CDR2 FYNNEI. The CDR3 protein is CASSPGTGGTDTQYF. The CDR3 bases are TGTGCCAGCAGTCCAGGGACAGGAGGAACAGATACGCAGTATTTT.

The CDR3 bases are TGTGCCAGCAGCGACTCTTCGGACAGGGGAACAGATACGCAGTATTTT. This translates into CASSDSSDRGTDTQYF. This sequence joins TRBV11-1 and TRBJ2-3, with 9 bases aligning to TRBD1. This CDR3 region has 16 residues. Looked up from germline, CDR1 is SGHAT and CDR2 is FQDESV (reference sequence). V trimming: 5 bases; J trimming: 3 bases; junction bases outside the gene matches: 9.

This chain connects TRBV29-1 to TRBJ1-1, with a possible D match to TRBD1 (5 bases). The germline V gene encodes CDR1 SQVTM and CDR2 ANQGSEA. This CDR3 is built from 14 residues. V dropped 5 bases and J dropped 4 bases, with 17 bases sitting between them. CDR3 in DNA: TGCAGCGTTCGCGGCGGGGGGGGAGGCACTGAAGCTTTCTTT. This sequence encodes CSVRGGGGGTEAFF.

The V gene is TRBV11-2, the J gene TRBJ2-5; weak D call: TRBD1 (5 bases). The ends were cut back, 2 bases at V and 4 bases at J, with 11 bases in the middle. The CDR3 consists of 14 residues. The germline V gene encodes CDR1 SGHAT and CDR2 FQNNGV. Here the CDR3 DNA reads TGTGCCAGCAGCTTAAGCCTGGGGCGAGAGACCCAGTACTTC. Translated, it gives CASSLSLGRETQYF.

V and J are TRBV6-1 and TRBJ1-4; D remains unclear. The CDR3 has 13 residues. V was pared by 6 bases and J by 4 bases, with 9 bases between. Germline V lookup: CDR1 MNHNS, CDR2 SASEGT. This CDR3 reads CASSFGFNEKLFF. The CDR3 DNA reads TGTGCCAGCAGCTTCGGGTTTAATGAAAAACTGTTTTTT.

This clone was observed a single time. J is TRBJ2-3 and V is TRBV4-1, with TRBD2 identical over 11 bases. The CDR3 is 16 residues long. Germline V gene lookup returns CDR1 MGHRA and CDR2 YSYEKL. J lost 6 bases, V lost 0 bases, and 5 bases had no gene match. The CDR3 nucleotides read TGCGCCAGCAGCCAAGAACCCTCTAGCGGGAGGGATACGCAGTATTTT. Residues: CASSQEPSSGRDTQYF.